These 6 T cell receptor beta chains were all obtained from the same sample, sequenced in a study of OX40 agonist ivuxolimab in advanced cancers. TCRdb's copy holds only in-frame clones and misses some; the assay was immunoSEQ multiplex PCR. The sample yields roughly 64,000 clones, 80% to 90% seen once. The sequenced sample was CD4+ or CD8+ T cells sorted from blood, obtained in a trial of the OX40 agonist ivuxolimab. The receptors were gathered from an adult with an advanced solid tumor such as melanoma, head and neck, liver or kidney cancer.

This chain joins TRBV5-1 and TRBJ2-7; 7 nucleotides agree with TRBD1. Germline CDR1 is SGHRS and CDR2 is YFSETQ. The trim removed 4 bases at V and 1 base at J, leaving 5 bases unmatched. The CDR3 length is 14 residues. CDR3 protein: CASSLKQGSYEQYF. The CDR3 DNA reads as TGCGCCAGCAGCCTAAAACAGGGGTCCTACGAGCAGTACTTC. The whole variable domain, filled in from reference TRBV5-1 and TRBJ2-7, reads KAGVTQTPRYLIKTRGQQVTLSCSPISGHRSVSWYQQTPGQGLQFLFEYFSETQRNKGNFPGRFSGRQFSNSRSEMNVSTLELGDSALYLCASSLKQGSYEQYFGPGTRLTVT.

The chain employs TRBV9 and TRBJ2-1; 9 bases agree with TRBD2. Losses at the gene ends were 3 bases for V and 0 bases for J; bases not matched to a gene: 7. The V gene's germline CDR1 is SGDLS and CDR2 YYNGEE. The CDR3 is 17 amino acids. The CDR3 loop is CASSGGTSRSSYNEQFF. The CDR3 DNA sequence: TGTGCCAGCAGCGGGGGGACTAGCCGGAGCTCCTACAATGAGCAGTTCTTC.

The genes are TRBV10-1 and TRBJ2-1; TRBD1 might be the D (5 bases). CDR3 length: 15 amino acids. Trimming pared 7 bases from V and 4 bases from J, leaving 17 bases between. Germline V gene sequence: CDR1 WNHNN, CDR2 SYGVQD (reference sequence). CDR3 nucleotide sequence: TGCGCCAGCAATGGGGCGTCGACTTTATACAATGAGCAGTTCTTC. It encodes CASNGASTLYNEQFF.

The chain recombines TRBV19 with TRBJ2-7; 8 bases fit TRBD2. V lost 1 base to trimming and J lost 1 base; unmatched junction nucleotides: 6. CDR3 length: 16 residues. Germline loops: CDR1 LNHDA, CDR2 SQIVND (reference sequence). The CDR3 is CASSIGSGGSSYEQYF. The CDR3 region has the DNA TGTGCCAGTAGTATAGGGAGCGGGGGTTCTTCCTACGAGCAGTACTTC.

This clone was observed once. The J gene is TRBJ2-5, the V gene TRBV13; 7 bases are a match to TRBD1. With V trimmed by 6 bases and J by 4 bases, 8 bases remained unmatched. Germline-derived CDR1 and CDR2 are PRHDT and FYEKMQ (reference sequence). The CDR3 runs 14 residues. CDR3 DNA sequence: TGTGCCAGCAGTCGCCAGGGGGTTGTAGAGACCCAGTACTTC. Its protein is CASSRQGVVETQYF.

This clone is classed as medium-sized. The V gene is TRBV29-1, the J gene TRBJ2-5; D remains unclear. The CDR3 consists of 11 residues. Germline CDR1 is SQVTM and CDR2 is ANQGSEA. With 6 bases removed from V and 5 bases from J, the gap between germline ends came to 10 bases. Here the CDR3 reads CSVPAWETQYF. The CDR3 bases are TGCAGCGTCCCTGCGTGGGAGACCCAGTACTTC. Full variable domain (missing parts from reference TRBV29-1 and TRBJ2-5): SAVISQKPSRDICQRGTSLTIQCQVDSQVTMMFWYRQQPGQSLTLIATANQGSEATYESGFVIDKFPISRPNLTFSTLTVSNMSPEDSSIYLCSVPAWETQYFGPGTRLLVL.